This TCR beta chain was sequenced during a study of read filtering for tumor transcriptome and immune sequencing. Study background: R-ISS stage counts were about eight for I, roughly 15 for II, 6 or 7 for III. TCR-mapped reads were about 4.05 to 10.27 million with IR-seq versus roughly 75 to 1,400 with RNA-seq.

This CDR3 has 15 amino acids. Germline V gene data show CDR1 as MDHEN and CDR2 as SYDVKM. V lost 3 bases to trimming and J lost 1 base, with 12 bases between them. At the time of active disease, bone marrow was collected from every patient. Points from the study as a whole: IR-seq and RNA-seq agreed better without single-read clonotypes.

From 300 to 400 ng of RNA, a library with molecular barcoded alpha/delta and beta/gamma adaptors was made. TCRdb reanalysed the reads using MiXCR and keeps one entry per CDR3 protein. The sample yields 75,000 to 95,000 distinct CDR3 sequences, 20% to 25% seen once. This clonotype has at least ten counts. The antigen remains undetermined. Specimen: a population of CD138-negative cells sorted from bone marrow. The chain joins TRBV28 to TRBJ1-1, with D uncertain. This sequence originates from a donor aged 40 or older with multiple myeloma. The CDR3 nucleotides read TGTGCCAGCAGTTTTGAGGGCACCTGGAACACTGAAGCTTTCTTT. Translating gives CASSFEGTWNTEAFF.